The 27 T cell receptor beta chains below come from one sample, sequenced in a study of shared clonotypes between healthy human individuals. Here immunoSEQ multiplex PCR was the method, and the copy in TCRdb shows in-frame clones only, minus some. This sample has about 2.3 million clones, with over 85% found just once. Sequencing was done on a sample of naive CD4+ T cells from PBMCs. The subset here: CD45RA+ positively selected. The receptors originated from a man younger than 30 in good health. Some clones in this sample may be carry-over from other donors' samples.

Remarks on this clone: The sample holds other DNA sequences that translate to the same CDR3. The gene calls are TRBV11-3 and TRBJ2-7, with a possible D match to TRBD2 (6 bases). Germline V CDR1 and CDR2: SGHNT, YENEEA. This CDR3 comprises 13 residues. Trimming shortened V by 6 bases and J by 0 bases, and 9 bases separated the two germline ends. The CDR3 region is CASSPGSSYEQYF. For the CDR3, the DNA is TGTGCCAGCAGTCCCGGGAGCTCCTACGAGCAGTACTTC.

The rearrangement links TRBV7-3 to TRBJ2-5; perhaps D is TRBD1 or TRBD2 (7 bases each). The CDR3 has 13 residues. The V and J ends lost 4 bases and 5 bases respectively, with 11 bases between them. From germline, CDR1 is SGHTA and CDR2 FQGTGA. CDR3 sequence: CASSSRGGETQYF. The CDR3 nucleotides are TGTGCCAGCAGCTCCAGGGGGGGCGAGACCCAGTACTTC.

V is TRBV9 and J is TRBJ1-1; D uncertain. Trimming took 4 bases from V and 1 from J, leaving 17 bases between them. Germline values: CDR1 SGDLS, CDR2 YYNGEE. The CDR3 has 16 residues. CDR3 in DNA: TGTGCCAGCAGCCCCCGGGAGGCCAGAAGGAACACTGAAGCTTTCTTT. Translating gives CASSPREARRNTEAFF. The variable domain in full, completed from reference TRBV9 and TRBJ1-1, reads DSGVTQTPKHLITATGQRVTLRCSPRSGDLSVYWYQQSLDQGLQFLIQYYNGEERAKGNILERFSAQQFPDLHSELNLSSLELGDSALYFCASSPREARRNTEAFFGQGTRLTVV.

The chain couples TRBV6-5 to TRBJ1-4; D call uncertain. CDR1 is MNHEY, CDR2 SVGAGI, per germline. V lost 6 bases to trimming and J lost 5 bases, with 16 bases between them. The CDR3 length is 15 residues. In nucleotides, the CDR3 is TGTGCCAGCAGCCCCCGACCCGTTACGAATGAAAAACTGTTTTTT. Translating it yields CASSPRPVTNEKLFF.

The V and J genes are TRBV5-1 and TRBJ2-2; D is unresolved. The CDR3 consists of 17 residues. V was clipped by 1 base and J by 1 base, with 14 bases between them. Looked up from germline, CDR1 is SGHRS and CDR2 is YFSETQ. DNA for the CDR3: TGCGCCAGCAGCTTGCAATTTCTCCGGCAGAACACCGGGGAGCTGTTTTTT. Protein: CASSLQFLRQNTGELFF. The whole variable domain, remainder taken from reference TRBV5-1 and TRBJ2-2, is KAGVTQTPRYLIKTRGQQVTLSCSPISGHRSVSWYQQTPGQGLQFLFEYFSETQRNKGNFPGRFSGRQFSNSRSEMNVSTLELGDSALYLCASSLQFLRQNTGELFFGEGSRLTVL.

As regards this clone: In the same sample, other DNA sequences code for this CDR3. This rearrangement joins TRBV30 to TRBJ2-2; no clear D gene. Trimming took 0 bases from V and 2 from J, leaving 7 bases between them. Per the germline V gene, CDR1 is GTSNPN and CDR2 is SVGIG (reference sequence). The CDR3 is made up of 14 amino acids. This CDR3 is CAWSVLTNTGELFF. The DNA for the CDR3 is TGTGCCTGGAGTGTCCTCACTAACACCGGGGAGCTGTTTTTT.

DNA for the CDR3: TGTGCCAGCAGTTACCTAGCTTTAGATACGCAGTATTTT. It is translated as CASSYLALDTQYF. The chain joins TRBV6-5 to TRBJ2-3, with D possibly being TRBD2 (5 bases). The V gene lost 2 bases and the J gene lost 5 bases, with 8 bases spanning the gap. The CDR3 loop spans 13 amino acids. CDR1 is MNHEY, CDR2 SVGAGI, per germline.

The chain carries TRBV30 and TRBJ2-3, with no clear D. The CDR3 has 10 amino acids. CDR1 and CDR2 from the germline V gene are GTSNPN and SVGIG (reference sequence). V was cut by 6 bases and J by 6 bases, with 7 bases left in between. CDR3 in amino acids: CACRCDTQYF. The CDR3 nucleotides are TGTGCCTGCCGGTGCGATACGCAGTATTTT. Full variable domain (rest looked up from reference TRBV30 and TRBJ2-3): SQTIHQWPATLVQPVGSPLSLECTVEGTSNPNLYWYRQAAGRGLQLLFYSVGIGQISSEVPQNLSASRPQDRQFILSSKKLLLSDSGFYLCACRCDTQYFGPGTRLTVL.

With regard to this clone: Other DNA sequences from this sample encode an identical CDR3 as well. This chain uses TRBV18 with TRBJ1-2; D not resolved. The V end lost 3 bases, the J end lost 6 bases, and 11 bases lay between the germline ends. The CDR3 contains 13 residues. CDR1 and CDR2 (germline): KGHSH, LQKENI. The CDR3 sequence is CASSPSREDGYTF. The CDR3 DNA sequence: TGTGCCAGCTCACCGAGCCGGGAGGATGGCTACACCTTC.

This chain connects TRBV4-3 to TRBJ1-1, with D uncertain. Germline CDR1 LGHNA, CDR2 YSLEER. V lost 0 bases to trimming and J lost 3 bases, with 8 bases between them. The CDR3 contains 14 residues. The CDR3 reads CASSQEVGDTEAFF. CDR3 sequence (DNA): TGCGCCAGCAGCCAAGAAGTCGGAGACACTGAAGCTTTCTTT.

As concerns this clone: Other DNA variants within this sample encode the same CDR3. The J gene is TRBJ1-1, the V gene TRBV9, with unresolved D. V lost 0 bases, J lost 1 base, and 7 bases lay in between. This CDR3 region has 14 residues. From germline, CDR1 is SGDLS and CDR2 YYNGEE. In nucleotides, the CDR3 is TGTGCCAGCAGCGTAGCCCCCCAGAACACTGAAGCTTTCTTT. Translation: CASSVAPQNTEAFF. Variable domain in full (rest from reference TRBV9 and TRBJ1-1): DSGVTQTPKHLITATGQRVTLRCSPRSGDLSVYWYQQSLDQGLQFLIQYYNGEERAKGNILERFSAQQFPDLHSELNLSSLELGDSALYFCASSVAPQNTEAFFGQGTRLTVV.

The chain combines TRBV5-1 with TRBJ2-7, with D possibly matching TRBD1 (6 bases). This CDR3 region has 14 residues. Trimming shortened V by 2 bases and J by 0 bases, and 9 bases separated the two germline ends. Germline CDR1 reads SGHRS; CDR2 reads YFSETQ. CDR3 bases: TGCGCCAGCAGCTTCGTAGGGGGCTCCTACGAGCAGTACTTC. Encoded protein: CASSFVGGSYEQYF. The complete variable domain, with remaining parts taken from reference TRBV5-1 and TRBJ2-7, reads KAGVTQTPRYLIKTRGQQVTLSCSPISGHRSVSWYQQTPGQGLQFLFEYFSETQRNKGNFPGRFSGRQFSNSRSEMNVSTLELGDSALYLCASSFVGGSYEQYFGPGTRLTVT.

J is TRBJ1-3 and V is TRBV30, with D uncertain. The CDR3 length is 13 residues. Per germline, CDR1 GTSNPN and CDR2 SVGIG (reference sequence). Trimming pared 3 bases from V and 0 bases from J, leaving 6 bases between. The CDR3 is CAWRVSSGNTIYF. The CDR3 DNA reads TGTGCCTGGAGGGTGAGCTCTGGAAACACCATATATTTT.

CDR3 region: CASSLELHNEQFF. The CDR3 coding sequence is TGTGCCAGCAGCTTAGAACTCCACAATGAGCAGTTCTTC. V and J are TRBV11-2 and TRBJ2-1, with D hard to call. The CDR3 runs to 13 residues. V was cut by 0 bases and J by 5 bases, with 5 bases left in between. Per germline, CDR1 SGHAT and CDR2 FQNNGV.

This rearrangement joins TRBV28 to TRBJ2-1; TRBD2 aligns across 9 bases. J was trimmed by 15 bases and V by 7 bases; bases with no gene match: 13. The CDR3 loop spans 13 amino acids. Germline CDR1 reads MDHEN; CDR2 reads SYDVKM. The CDR3 coding sequence is TGTGCCAGCACCTCAGGCCCGGGACTAGCACGGTTCTTC. Translating gives CASTSGPGLARFF.

The sample holds one count of this clone. J is TRBJ2-5 and V is TRBV7-2, with D tentatively TRBD2 (7 bases). Germline-derived CDR1 and CDR2 are SGHTA and FQGNSA. This CDR3 has 14 residues. Between the trimmed V and J ends, which lost 7 bases and 1 base, there was a span of 13 bases. CDR3 DNA: TGTGCCAGCACCATAGGGGGGGCCCAAGAGACCCAGTACTTC. As protein: CASTIGGAQETQYF.

This sequence joins TRBV7-3 and TRBJ2-7; D may be TRBD1 (5 bases). Trimming removed 0 bases from V and 6 bases from J, with 18 bases in between. Germline V CDR1 and CDR2: SGHTA, FQGTGA. This CDR3 contains 16 residues. The CDR3 is CASSLTRERSLSEQYF. The CDR3, as DNA: TGTGCCAGCAGCTTAACCAGGGAACGTTCCCTAAGCGAGCAGTACTTC.

A few counts support this clone. This chain connects TRBV10-1 to TRBJ1-5; no clear D. CDR3 length equals 10 residues. V was cut by 7 bases and J by 6 bases, with 4 bases left in between. Germline V gene lookup returns CDR1 WNHNN and CDR2 SYGVQD (reference sequence). CDR3 protein: CASNTQPQHF. The DNA of the CDR3 is TGCGCCAGCAACACTCAGCCCCAGCATTTT.

The chain links TRBV4-1 to TRBJ2-1, with 13 positions matching TRBD2. Germline loops: CDR1 MGHRA, CDR2 YSYEKL. This CDR3 is 17 amino acids long. Germline trimming cut 0 bases from V and 13 bases from J; bases unmatched to any gene: 12. Written as DNA, the CDR3 is TGCGCCAGCAGCCAAGAAAGGGACAGAACTAGCGGGAGGGTCCAGTTCTTC. It specifies CASSQERDRTSGRVQFF.

The J gene is TRBJ2-7, the V gene TRBV27; 9 bases map to TRBD1. From germline, CDR1 is MNHEY and CDR2 SMNVEV (reference sequence). The CDR3 length is 19 residues. The V segment lost 5 bases and the J segment 0 bases; nucleotides outside the gene matches: 17. CDR3 nucleotide sequence: TGTGCCAGCAGTCACCTCCGGGACAGGGCGTCAAGGGGCTCCTACGAGCAGTACTTC. Encoded protein: CASSHLRDRASRGSYEQYF.

This clone was seen just once. The chain recombines TRBV5-1 with TRBJ2-1, with D maybe TRBD2 (6 bases). This CDR3 spans 18 amino acids. Deletions cut 2 bases from V and 0 bases from J, with 18 bases between. CDR1 and CDR2 from the germline V gene are SGHRS and YFSETQ. The CDR3 region has the DNA TGCGCCAGCAGCTTCCGGGACTCGCCTCCCGGCTCCTACAATGAGCAGTTCTTC. Encoded protein: CASSFRDSPPGSYNEQFF.

This clone has just one count. V gene TRBV2 combines with J gene TRBJ2-7, with a weak D call TRBD1 (6 bases). V dropped 6 bases and J dropped 2 bases, with 14 bases sitting between them. This CDR3 spans 14 amino acids. Germline-derived CDR1 and CDR2 are SNHLY and FYNNEI. The CDR3 DNA reads as TGTGCCAGCAGGGATTTACAGGGAACCTACGAGCAGTACTTC. Protein product: CASRDLQGTYEQYF.

The chain combines TRBV7-8 with TRBJ2-7, with 8 bases identical to TRBD2. The J segment lost 5 bases and the V segment lost 1 base, leaving 13 bases of the junction unmatched. The germline CDR1 and CDR2 sequences are SGHVS and FQNEAQ. The CDR3 is 17 residues long. The CDR3 loop reads CASSLEGPARLAHEQYF. CDR3 DNA sequence: TGTGCCAGCAGCTTAGAAGGGCCAGCAAGACTAGCGCACGAGCAGTACTTC. The full variable domain, with the rest looked up from reference TRBV7-8 and TRBJ2-7, is GAGVSQSPRYKVAKRGQDVALRCDPISGHVSLFWYQQALGQGPEFLTYFQNEAQLDKSGLPSDRFFAERPEGSVSTLKIQRTQQEDSAVYLCASSLEGPARLAHEQYFGPGTRLTVT.

This clone appeared a single time. The genes are TRBV27 and TRBJ2-2; D unresolved. The V end lost 5 bases, the J end lost 1 base, and 8 bases lay between the germline ends. This CDR3 is built from 14 residues. Germline loops: CDR1 MNHEY, CDR2 SMNVEV (reference sequence). The CDR3 loop is CASSRLGNTGELFF. The CDR3, as DNA: TGTGCCAGCAGTAGATTAGGGAACACCGGGGAGCTGTTTTTT.

J is TRBJ2-7 and V is TRBV18, with D perhaps TRBD2 (6 bases). Germline V gene lookup returns CDR1 KGHSH and CDR2 LQKENI. This CDR3 is built from 15 residues. Trimming pared 3 bases from V and 4 bases from J, leaving 16 bases between. CDR3 in amino acids: CASSPVDGGLYEQYF. The CDR3 nucleotides are TGTGCCAGCTCACCCGTGGACGGGGGATTATACGAGCAGTACTTC.

This clone was observed once. The chain uses TRBV18 and TRBJ1-1; D is unclear. The germline V gene encodes CDR1 KGHSH and CDR2 LQKENI. This CDR3 contains 15 residues. Trimming stripped 5 bases from V and 1 base from J, with 14 bases between. CDR3 sequence reads: CASSANSDGNTEAFF. In DNA, the CDR3 is TGTGCCAGCTCAGCCAACTCGGACGGGAACACTGAAGCTTTCTTT.

The gene calls are TRBV27 and TRBJ2-5; tentatively, D is TRBD1 or TRBD2 (6 bases each). The CDR3 loop spans 15 amino acids. Germline V gives CDR1 MNHEY, CDR2 SMNVEV (reference sequence). V was pared by 3 bases and J by 5 bases, with 16 bases between. The CDR3 coding sequence is TGTGCCAGCAGTTTCAACGGAGGGGGAGGTGAGACCCAGTACTTC. Translation gives CASSFNGGGGETQYF.